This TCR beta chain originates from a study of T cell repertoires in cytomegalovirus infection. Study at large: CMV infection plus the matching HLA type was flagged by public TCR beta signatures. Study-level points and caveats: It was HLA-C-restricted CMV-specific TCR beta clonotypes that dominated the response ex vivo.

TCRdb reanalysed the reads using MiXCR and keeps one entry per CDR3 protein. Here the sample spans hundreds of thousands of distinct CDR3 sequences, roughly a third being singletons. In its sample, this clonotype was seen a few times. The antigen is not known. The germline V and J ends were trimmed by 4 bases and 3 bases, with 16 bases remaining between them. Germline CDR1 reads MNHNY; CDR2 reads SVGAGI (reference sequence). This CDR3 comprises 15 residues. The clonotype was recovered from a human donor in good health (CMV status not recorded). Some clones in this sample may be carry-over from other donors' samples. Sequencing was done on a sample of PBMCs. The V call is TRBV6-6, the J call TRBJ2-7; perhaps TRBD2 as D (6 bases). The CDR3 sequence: CASSSPGLSNYEQYF. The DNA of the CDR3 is TGTGCCAGCAGTTCGCCGGGACTCTCAAACTACGAGCAGTACTTC.